This T cell receptor beta chain was sequenced during a study of human T cells and chemical hapten exposure. From the RACE reads, TCRdb called clonotypes with MiXCR, one entry per CDR3 protein. The sample shows under 40,000 distinct CDR3 sequences, roughly 12% of them seen only once. This clonotype showed up many times. CDR3 length equals 14 residues. V dropped 2 bases and J dropped 3 bases, with 9 bases sitting between them. The germline V gene has CDR1 SGHRS and CDR2 YFSETQ. This sample's time point: pre-sensitization, week 0. Treatment in this sample: therapeutic diphenylcyclopropenone sensitization with weekly scalp DPC. Whole blood that had not been fractionated was the source of extracted total RNA.

This TCR came from a woman aged 40 to 50 with alopecia areata. Some clones in this sample may be carry-over from other donors' samples. This material consisted of whole blood, taken in connection with sensitization to the hapten diphenylcyclopropenone (DPC). The chain links TRBV5-1 to TRBJ1-5; no clear D gene. CDR3 bases: TGCGCCAGCAGCTTTGACGGACCCAATCAGCCCCAGCATTTT. It encodes CASSFDGPNQPQHF. Complete variable domain (other parts from reference TRBV5-1 and TRBJ1-5): KAGVTQTPRYLIKTRGQQVTLSCSPISGHRSVSWYQQTPGQGLQFLFEYFSETQRNKGNFPGRFSGRQFSNSRSEMNVSTLELGDSALYLCASSFDGPNQPQHFGDGTRLSIL.